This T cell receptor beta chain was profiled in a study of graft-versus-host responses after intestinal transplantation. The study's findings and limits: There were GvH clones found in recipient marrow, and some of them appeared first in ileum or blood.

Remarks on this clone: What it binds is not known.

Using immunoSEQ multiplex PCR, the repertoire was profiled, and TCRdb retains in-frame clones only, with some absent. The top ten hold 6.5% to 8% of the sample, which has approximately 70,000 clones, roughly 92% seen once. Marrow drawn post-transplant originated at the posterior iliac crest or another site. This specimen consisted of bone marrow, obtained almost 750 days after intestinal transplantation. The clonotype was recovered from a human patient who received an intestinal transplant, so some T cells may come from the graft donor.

Here the CDR3 DNA reads TGTGCCATCAGAACTGGTGATTCACCCCTCCACTTT. Protein product: CAIRTGDSPLHF. The chain has TRBV10-3 and TRBJ1-6; D not certain. There are 12 residues in the CDR3. The germline V gene has CDR1 ENHRY and CDR2 SYGVKD. Trimming took 6 bases from V and 8 from J, leaving 8 bases between them.